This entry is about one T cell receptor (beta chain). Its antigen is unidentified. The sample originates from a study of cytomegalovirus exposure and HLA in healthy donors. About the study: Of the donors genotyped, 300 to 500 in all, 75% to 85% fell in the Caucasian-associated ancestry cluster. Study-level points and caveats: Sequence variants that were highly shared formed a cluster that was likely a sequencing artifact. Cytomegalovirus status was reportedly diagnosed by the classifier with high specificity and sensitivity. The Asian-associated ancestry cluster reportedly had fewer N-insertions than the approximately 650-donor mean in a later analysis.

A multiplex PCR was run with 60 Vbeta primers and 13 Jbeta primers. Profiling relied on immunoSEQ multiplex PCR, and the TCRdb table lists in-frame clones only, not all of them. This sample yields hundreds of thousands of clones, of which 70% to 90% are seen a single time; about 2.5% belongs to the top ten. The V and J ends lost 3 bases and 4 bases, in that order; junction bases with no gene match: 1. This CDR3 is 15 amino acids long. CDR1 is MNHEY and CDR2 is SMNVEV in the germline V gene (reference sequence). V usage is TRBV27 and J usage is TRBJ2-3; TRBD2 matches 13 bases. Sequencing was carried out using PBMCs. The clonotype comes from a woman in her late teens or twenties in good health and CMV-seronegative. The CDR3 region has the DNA TGTGCCAGCAGTTTCACTAGCGGGGGGGCAGATACGCAGTATTTT. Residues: CASSFTSGGADTQYF.